The rows below give T cell receptor beta chains drawn from one sample of a study of cytomegalovirus exposure and HLA in healthy donors. The data were produced by immunoSEQ multiplex PCR, yet TCRdb's version contains in-frame clones alone and is incomplete. Here the sample spans 140,000 to 150,000 clones, approximately 84% being singletons. Sequencing was carried out using PBMCs. All receptors come from a woman in her sixties in good health and CMV-seropositive. The CDR3 runs from the conserved cysteine through the conserved F or W. The D gene is left open where the match is weak. Part of the rows lack a size; the others show once, few, many or a class for expanded clones.

J: TRBJ1-1
D: TRBD1
size: NA
V: TRBV27
CDR3: CASSVKTGGGTEAFF
DNA: TGTGCCAGCAGTGTAAAGACAGGGGGCGGCACTGAAGCTTTCTTT

J: TRBJ2-7
D: TRBD2
size: once
V: TRBV4-2
CDR3: CASSRRTSDYEQYF
DNA: TGTGCCAGCAGCCGGAGGACTAGCGACTACGAGCAGTACTTC

J: TRBJ2-7
D: TRBD1
size: NA
V: TRBV19
CDR3: CATSSRRQGSYEQYF
DNA: TGTGCCACCTCATCACGGAGACAGGGTTCCTACGAGCAGTACTTC

J: TRBJ2-7
D: TRBD2
size: NA
V: TRBV30
CDR3: CAWSVGRVNSYEQYF
DNA: TGTGCCTGGAGTGTTGGGAGGGTGAATTCCTACGAGCAGTACTTC

J: TRBJ2-1
D: NA
size: NA
V: TRBV21-1
CDR3: CASSTLTSGNEQFF
DNA: TGTGCCAGCAGCACCCTGACTAGCGGAAATGAGCAGTTCTTC

J: TRBJ1-2
D: TRBD1
size: NA
V: TRBV7-2
CDR3: CASSYRDRGYTF
DNA: TGTGCCAGCAGCTACCGGGACAGGGGGTACACCTTC

J: TRBJ1-1
D: NA
size: NA
V: TRBV5-1
CDR3: CASSLTGNTEAFF
DNA: TGCGCCAGCAGCTTGACAGGGAACACTGAAGCTTTCTTT

J: TRBJ2-3
D: NA
size: NA
V: TRBV30
CDR3: CAWSAGVSMTDTQYF
DNA: TGTGCCTGGAGCGCAGGGGTGTCGATGACAGATACGCAGTATTTT

J: TRBJ2-1
D: NA
size: NA
V: TRBV29-1
CDR3: CSAEGGVPSGEQFF
DNA: TGCAGCGCCGAAGGGGGGGTTCCCTCAGGTGAGCAGTTCTTC

J: TRBJ2-2
D: NA
size: NA
V: TRBV9
CDR3: CASSAEPNTGELFF
DNA: TGTGCCAGCAGCGCGGAGCCGAACACCGGGGAGCTGTTTTTT

J: TRBJ2-1
D: TRBD2
size: once
V: TRBV18
CDR3: CASSPGSGSSYNEQFF
DNA: TGTGCCAGCTCACCGGGTAGCGGGAGCTCCTACAATGAGCAGTTCTTC

J: TRBJ2-7
D: TRBD1
size: NA
V: TRBV6-1
CDR3: CASSLQGLSYEQYF
DNA: TGTGCCAGCAGTCTACAGGGGTTATCCTACGAGCAGTACTTC

J: TRBJ2-7
D: NA
size: NA
V: TRBV12-2
CDR3: CASRLEGRNRATYEQYF
DNA: TGTGCAAGTCGCTTAGAGGGTCGGAACAGGGCCACCTACGAGCAGTACTTC

J: TRBJ2-5
D: NA
size: NA
V: TRBV18
CDR3: CASSPNSGETQYF
DNA: TGTGCCAGCTCACCAAATTCGGGAGAGACCCAGTACTTC

J: TRBJ1-1
D: TRBD1
size: NA
V: TRBV28
CDR3: CASSLSGGGTEAFF
DNA: TGTGCCAGCAGTTTATCAGGGGGCGGTACTGAAGCTTTCTTT

J: TRBJ1-2
D: TRBD1
size: NA
V: TRBV19
CDR3: CASSITRTGGRYGYTF
DNA: TGTGCCAGTAGTATAACCCGGACAGGGGGCAGGTATGGCTACACCTTC

J: TRBJ2-1
D: NA
size: NA
V: TRBV19
CDR3: CASRRGLSSYNEQFF
DNA: TGTGCCAGTAGAAGGGGCCTGAGCTCCTACAATGAGCAGTTCTTC

J: TRBJ1-5
D: TRBD1
size: NA
V: TRBV10-3
CDR3: CAISPEGADVQPQHF
DNA: TGTGCCATCAGTCCCGAGGGGGCCGACGTTCAGCCCCAGCATTTT

J: TRBJ2-3
D: TRBD1
size: NA
V: TRBV4-1
CDR3: CASSLRQGGDTQYF
DNA: TGCGCCAGCAGCCTCCGACAGGGTGGAGATACGCAGTATTTT

J: TRBJ1-1
D: NA
size: NA
V: TRBV30
CDR3: CAWSVNMNTEAFF
DNA: TGTGCCTGGAGTGTAAATATGAACACTGAAGCTTTCTTT

J: TRBJ2-3
D: TRBD1
size: NA
V: TRBV9
CDR3: CASSVRGLADTQYF
DNA: TGTGCCAGCAGCGTTAGGGGGCTGGCAGATACGCAGTATTTT

J: TRBJ2-1
D: NA
size: NA
V: TRBV7-6
CDR3: CASSLVGETYNEQFF
DNA: TGTGCCAGCAGCTTAGTCGGGGAGACATACAATGAGCAGTTCTTC

J: TRBJ1-6
D: NA
size: NA
V: TRBV5-6
CDR3: CASSHPDGGNSPLHF
DNA: TGTGCCAGCAGCCACCCAGACGGGGGGAATTCACCCCTCCACTTT

J: TRBJ2-5
D: TRBD2
size: NA
V: TRBV29-1
CDR3: CSVDGGAGVDETQYF
DNA: TGCAGCGTTGATGGGGGAGCGGGAGTGGATGAGACCCAGTACTTC

J: TRBJ2-2
D: TRBD2
size: NA
V: TRBV30
CDR3: CAWIAGENTGELFF
DNA: TGTGCCTGGATAGCGGGAGAGAACACCGGGGAGCTGTTTTTT

J: TRBJ2-7
D: NA
size: NA
V: TRBV5-3
CDR3: CARKGEGYYEQYF
DNA: TGTGCCAGAAAGGGAGAGGGCTACTACGAGCAGTACTTC

J: TRBJ2-2
D: NA
size: few
V: TRBV27
CDR3: CASSLSGLTSTGELFF
DNA: TGTGCCAGCAGTTTATCCGGACTAACCAGCACCGGGGAGCTGTTTTTT

J: TRBJ2-5
D: NA
size: NA
V: TRBV4-2
CDR3: CASSQEGRRAAETQYF
DNA: TGTGCCAGCAGCCAAGAGGGTCGCAGGGCCGCCGAGACCCAGTACTTC

J: TRBJ2-1
D: NA
size: few
V: TRBV28
CDR3: CASSRVNEQFF
DNA: TGTGCCAGCAGCCGGGTTAATGAGCAGTTCTTC

J: TRBJ2-3
D: TRBD2
size: NA
V: TRBV29-1
CDR3: CSVREGGSGDTQYF
DNA: TGCAGCGTTCGGGAGGGCGGGAGTGGGGATACGCAGTATTTT

J: TRBJ2-7
D: NA
size: NA
V: TRBV14
CDR3: CASSQKDSPYEQYF
DNA: TGTGCCAGCAGCCAAAAGGACAGCCCCTACGAGCAGTACTTC

J: TRBJ2-7
D: NA
size: few
V: TRBV9
CDR3: CASSPPQDSYEQYF
DNA: TGTGCCAGCAGCCCGCCTCAGGACTCCTACGAGCAGTACTTC

J: TRBJ2-7
D: NA
size: NA
V: TRBV5-6
CDR3: CASSSGQIPSYEQYF
DNA: TGTGCCAGCAGCTCTGGGCAGATCCCCTCCTACGAGCAGTACTTC

J: TRBJ2-3
D: TRBD2
size: NA
V: TRBV5-6
CDR3: CASSLAGEETSGDGDTQYF
DNA: TGTGCCAGCAGCTTGGCCGGCGAGGAGACTAGCGGGGATGGAGATACGCAGTATTTT

J: TRBJ2-1
D: TRBD2
size: NA
V: TRBV9
CDR3: CASSVALAGRNEQFF
DNA: TGTGCCAGCAGCGTAGCGCTAGCGGGCCGCAATGAGCAGTTCTTC

J: TRBJ2-1
D: TRBD2
size: NA
V: TRBV10-1
CDR3: CASTTPTSGRYEQFF
DNA: TGCGCCAGCACCACCCCCACTAGCGGGAGATATGAGCAGTTCTTC

J: TRBJ2-3
D: NA
size: NA
V: TRBV10-3
CDR3: CAISYRGTDTQYF
DNA: TGTGCCATCAGTTACAGGGGCACAGATACGCAGTATTTT

J: TRBJ1-3
D: TRBD1
size: NA
V: TRBV30
CDR3: CAWRGDSSGNTIYF
DNA: TGTGCCTGGAGAGGGGACAGCTCTGGAAACACCATATATTTT

J: TRBJ1-2
D: TRBD1
size: NA
V: TRBV4-1
CDR3: CASSHSTGGEFNGYTF
DNA: TGCGCCAGCAGCCACTCGACAGGGGGCGAGTTCAATGGCTACACCTTC

J: TRBJ2-3
D: TRBD1
size: NA
V: TRBV7-3
CDR3: CASSLRQGTDTQYF
DNA: TGTGCCAGCAGCTTAAGACAGGGGACAGATACGCAGTATTTT

J: TRBJ1-4
D: NA
size: NA
V: TRBV5-4
CDR3: CASSSPDEKLFF
DNA: TGTGCCAGCAGCAGCCCGGATGAAAAACTGTTTTTT

J: TRBJ2-5
D: TRBD1
size: NA
V: TRBV2
CDR3: CASHLSGGELETQYF
DNA: TGTGCCAGCCACCTTTCAGGGGGCGAACTAGAGACCCAGTACTTC

J: TRBJ2-2
D: TRBD2
size: NA
V: TRBV7-3
CDR3: CASSLTTASGTGELFF
DNA: TGTGCCAGCAGCTTAACGACGGCTAGCGGCACCGGGGAGCTGTTTTTT

J: TRBJ2-7
D: NA
size: NA
V: TRBV6-5
CDR3: CASSPPGVVYEQYF
DNA: TGTGCCAGCAGTCCCCCCGGTGTCGTCTACGAGCAGTACTTC

J: TRBJ1-1
D: NA
size: once
V: TRBV5-4
CDR3: CASSLYGSQGFTEAFF
DNA: TGTGCCAGCAGCTTGTACGGTTCGCAGGGTTTTACTGAAGCTTTCTTT

J: TRBJ2-7
D: TRBD2
size: NA
V: TRBV7-3
CDR3: CASSLTPSGSYEQYF
DNA: TGTGCCAGCAGCTTAACTCCTAGCGGCTCCTACGAGCAGTACTTC

J: TRBJ2-1
D: TRBD2
size: NA
V: TRBV30
CDR3: CAFSASGYNEQFF
DNA: TGTGCCTTCTCAGCTAGCGGTTACAATGAGCAGTTCTTC

J: TRBJ2-7
D: TRBD1
size: NA
V: TRBV28
CDR3: CASSWRATGVTSYEQYF
DNA: TGTGCCAGCAGTTGGCGGGCGACAGGGGTAACCTCCTACGAGCAGTACTTC

J: TRBJ2-7
D: TRBD2
size: NA
V: TRBV4-1
CDR3: CASSLSSGGSSYEQYF
DNA: TGCGCCAGCAGCCTATCTAGCGGGGGTAGCTCCTACGAGCAGTACTTC

J: TRBJ1-3
D: NA
size: NA
V: TRBV28
CDR3: CATYGGAGAGNTIYF
DNA: TGTGCCACCTACGGGGGGGCAGGGGCTGGAAACACCATATATTTT

J: TRBJ1-6
D: NA
size: once
V: TRBV7-2
CDR3: CASSLEQGSNSPLHF
DNA: TGTGCCAGCAGCTTAGAGCAGGGTAGTAATTCACCCCTCCACTTT

J: TRBJ2-1
D: TRBD2
size: NA
V: TRBV11-2
CDR3: CASTTRLAGGIEQFF
DNA: TGTGCCAGCACAACGCGACTAGCGGGAGGGATTGAGCAGTTCTTC

J: TRBJ1-2
D: NA
size: NA
V: TRBV19
CDR3: CASNPDRTQNYDYTF
DNA: TGTGCCAGTAACCCTGACAGGACTCAGAACTATGACTACACCTTC

J: TRBJ1-2
D: NA
size: NA
V: TRBV7-2
CDR3: CASSLGRGSYGYTF
DNA: TGTGCCAGCAGCTTAGGTCGGGGGAGCTATGGCTACACCTTC